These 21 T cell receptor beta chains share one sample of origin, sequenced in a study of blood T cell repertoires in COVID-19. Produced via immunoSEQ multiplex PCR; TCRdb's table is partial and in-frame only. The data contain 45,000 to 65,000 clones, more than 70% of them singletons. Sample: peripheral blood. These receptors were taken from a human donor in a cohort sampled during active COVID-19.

The CDR3 coding sequence is TGTGCCAGCAGTTATCGTACTAGCGGTATCTACGAGCAGTACTTC. This codes for CASSYRTSGIYEQYF. The chain joins TRBV6-2 or TRBV6-3 to TRBJ2-7, with 8 bases that match TRBD2. The ends lost 3 bases at V and 3 bases at J; junction bases unmatched: 7. CDR1 is MNHEY, CDR2 SVGEGT, per germline. The CDR3 is 15 amino acids.

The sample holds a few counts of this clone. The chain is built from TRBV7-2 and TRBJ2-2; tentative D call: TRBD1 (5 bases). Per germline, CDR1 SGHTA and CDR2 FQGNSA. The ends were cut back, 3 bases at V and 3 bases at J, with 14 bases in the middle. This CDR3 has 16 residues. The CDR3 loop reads CASSFESRVYTGELFF. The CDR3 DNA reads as TGTGCCAGCAGCTTCGAATCCAGGGTTTACACCGGGGAGCTGTTTTTT.

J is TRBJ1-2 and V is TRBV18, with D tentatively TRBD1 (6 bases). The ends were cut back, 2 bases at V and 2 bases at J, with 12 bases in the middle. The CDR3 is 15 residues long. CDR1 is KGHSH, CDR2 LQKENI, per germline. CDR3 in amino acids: CASSPYRETNYGYTF. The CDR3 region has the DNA TGTGCCAGCTCACCATACAGGGAGACAAACTATGGCTACACCTTC.

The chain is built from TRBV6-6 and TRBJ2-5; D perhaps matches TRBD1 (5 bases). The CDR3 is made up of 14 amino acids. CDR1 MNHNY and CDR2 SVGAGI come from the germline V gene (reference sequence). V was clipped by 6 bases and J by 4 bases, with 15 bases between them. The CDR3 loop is CASRLDTYGETQYF. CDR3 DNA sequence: TGTGCCAGCAGACTGGACACCTATGGAGAGACCCAGTACTTC.

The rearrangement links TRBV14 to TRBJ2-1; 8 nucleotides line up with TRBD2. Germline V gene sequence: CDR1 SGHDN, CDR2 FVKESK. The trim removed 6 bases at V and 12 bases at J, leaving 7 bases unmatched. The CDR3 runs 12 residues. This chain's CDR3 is CASSPSGWGQFF. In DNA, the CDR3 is TGTGCCAGCAGTCCTAGCGGGTGGGGGCAGTTCTTC.

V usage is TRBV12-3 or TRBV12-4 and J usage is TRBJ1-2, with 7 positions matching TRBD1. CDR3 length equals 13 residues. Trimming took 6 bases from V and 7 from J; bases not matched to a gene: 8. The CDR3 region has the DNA TGTGCCAGCAGCCTCGACAGGGATATTGGCTACACCTTC. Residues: CASSLDRDIGYTF.

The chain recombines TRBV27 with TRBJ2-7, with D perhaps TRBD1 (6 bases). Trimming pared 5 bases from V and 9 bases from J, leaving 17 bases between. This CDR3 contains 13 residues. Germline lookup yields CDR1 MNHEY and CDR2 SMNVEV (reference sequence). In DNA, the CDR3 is TGTGCCAGCAGTCTTAACCCAGGGGATGGGCAGTACTTC. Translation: CASSLNPGDGQYF.

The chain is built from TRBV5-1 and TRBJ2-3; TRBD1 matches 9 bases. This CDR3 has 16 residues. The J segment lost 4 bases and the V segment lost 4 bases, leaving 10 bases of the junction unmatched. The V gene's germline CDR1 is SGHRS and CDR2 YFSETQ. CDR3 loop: CASSDRGRISADTQYF. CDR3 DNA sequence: TGCGCCAGCAGCGACAGGGGGAGAATTTCGGCAGATACGCAGTATTTT.

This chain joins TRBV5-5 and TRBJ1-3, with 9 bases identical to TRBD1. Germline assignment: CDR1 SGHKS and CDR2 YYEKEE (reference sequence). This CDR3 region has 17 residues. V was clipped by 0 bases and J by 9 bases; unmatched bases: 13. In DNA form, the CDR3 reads TGTGCCAGCAGCTTGGCCCCACTAGGGACAGGGCAAGGCACCATATATTTT. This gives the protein CASSLAPLGTGQGTIYF.

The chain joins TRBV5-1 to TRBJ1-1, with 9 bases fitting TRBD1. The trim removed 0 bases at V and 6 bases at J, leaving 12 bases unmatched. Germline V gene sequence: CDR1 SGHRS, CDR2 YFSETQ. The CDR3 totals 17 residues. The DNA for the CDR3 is TGCGCCAGCAGCTTGGGCTCCGGGACAGGGCGGATGGCTGAAGCTTTCTTT. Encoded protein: CASSLGSGTGRMAEAFF.

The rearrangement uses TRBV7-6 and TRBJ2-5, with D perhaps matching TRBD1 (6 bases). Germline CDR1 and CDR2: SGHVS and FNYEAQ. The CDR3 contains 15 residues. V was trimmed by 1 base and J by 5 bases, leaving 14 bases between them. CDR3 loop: CASSLVATQGETQYF. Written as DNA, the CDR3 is TGTGCCAGCAGCTTAGTGGCCACCCAGGGGGAGACCCAGTACTTC.

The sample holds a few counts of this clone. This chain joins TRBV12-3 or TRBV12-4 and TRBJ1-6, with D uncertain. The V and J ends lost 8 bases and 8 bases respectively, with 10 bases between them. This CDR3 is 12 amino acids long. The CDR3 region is CASRRSDSPLHF. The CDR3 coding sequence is TGTGCCAGCCGACGGAGTGATTCACCCCTCCACTTT.

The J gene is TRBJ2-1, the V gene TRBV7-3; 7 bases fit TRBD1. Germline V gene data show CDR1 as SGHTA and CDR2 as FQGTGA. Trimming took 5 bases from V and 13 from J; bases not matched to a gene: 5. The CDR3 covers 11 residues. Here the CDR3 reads CASSPRTGQFF. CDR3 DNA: TGTGCCAGCAGCCCACGGACAGGTCAGTTCTTC. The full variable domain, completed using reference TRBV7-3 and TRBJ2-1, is GAGVSQTPSNKVTEKGKYVELRCDPISGHTALYWYRQSLGQGPEFLIYFQGTGAADDSGLPNDRFFAVRPEGSVSTLKIQRTERGDSAVYLCASSPRTGQFFGPGTRLTVL.

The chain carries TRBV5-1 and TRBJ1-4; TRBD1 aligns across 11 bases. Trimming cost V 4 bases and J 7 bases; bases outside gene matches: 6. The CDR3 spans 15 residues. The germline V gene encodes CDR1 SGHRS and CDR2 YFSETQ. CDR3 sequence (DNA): TGCGCCAGCAGCGTAGCGGGACAGGGGGTTGAAAAACTGTTTTTT. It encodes CASSVAGQGVEKLFF.

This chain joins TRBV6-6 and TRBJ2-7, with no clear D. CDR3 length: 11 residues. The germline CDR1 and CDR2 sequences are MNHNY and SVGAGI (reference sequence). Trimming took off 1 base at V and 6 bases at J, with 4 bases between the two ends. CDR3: CASSYFREQYF. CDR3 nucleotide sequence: TGTGCCAGCAGTTACTTTCGCGAGCAGTACTTC.

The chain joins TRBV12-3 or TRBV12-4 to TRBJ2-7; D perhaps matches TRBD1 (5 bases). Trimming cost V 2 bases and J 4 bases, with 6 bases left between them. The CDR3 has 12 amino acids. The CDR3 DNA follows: TGTGCCAGCAGTTTATCAGGGTACGAGCAGTACTTC. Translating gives CASSLSGYEQYF.

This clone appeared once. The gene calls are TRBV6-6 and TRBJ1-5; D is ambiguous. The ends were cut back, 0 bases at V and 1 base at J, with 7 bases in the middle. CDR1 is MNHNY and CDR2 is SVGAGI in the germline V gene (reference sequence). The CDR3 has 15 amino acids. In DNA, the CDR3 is TGTGCCAGCAGTTACTCCAGGCAGAGCAATCAGCCCCAGCATTTT. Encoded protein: CASSYSRQSNQPQHF.

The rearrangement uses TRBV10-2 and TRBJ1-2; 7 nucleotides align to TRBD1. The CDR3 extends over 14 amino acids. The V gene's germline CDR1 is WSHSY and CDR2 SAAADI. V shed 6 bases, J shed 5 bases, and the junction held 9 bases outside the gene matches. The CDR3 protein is CASRGQSLGYGYTF. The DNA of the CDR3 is TGCGCCAGCAGGGGACAGAGTCTTGGATATGGCTACACCTTC.

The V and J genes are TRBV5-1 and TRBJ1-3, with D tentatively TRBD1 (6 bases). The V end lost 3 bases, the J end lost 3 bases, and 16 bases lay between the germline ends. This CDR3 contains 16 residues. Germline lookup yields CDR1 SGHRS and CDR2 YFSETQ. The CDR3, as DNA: TGCGCCAGCAGCTCGGGGACGGGGGGCTTTGGAAACACCATATATTTT. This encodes CASSSGTGGFGNTIYF. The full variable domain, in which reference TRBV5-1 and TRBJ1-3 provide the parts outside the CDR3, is KAGVTQTPRYLIKTRGQQVTLSCSPISGHRSVSWYQQTPGQGLQFLFEYFSETQRNKGNFPGRFSGRQFSNSRSEMNVSTLELGDSALYLCASSSGTGGFGNTIYFGEGSWLTVV.

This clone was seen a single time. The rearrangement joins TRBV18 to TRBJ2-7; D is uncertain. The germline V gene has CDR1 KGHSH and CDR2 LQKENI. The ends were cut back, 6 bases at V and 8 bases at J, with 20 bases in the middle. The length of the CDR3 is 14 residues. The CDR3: CASSARLPSDKQYF. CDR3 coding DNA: TGTGCCAGCTCCGCCAGGTTGCCGTCCGACAAGCAGTACTTC.

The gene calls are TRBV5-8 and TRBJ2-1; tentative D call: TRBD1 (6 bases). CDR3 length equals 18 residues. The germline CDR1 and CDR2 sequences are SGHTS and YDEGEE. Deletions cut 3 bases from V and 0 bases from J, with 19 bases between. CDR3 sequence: CASSSGQLTLSSYNEQFF. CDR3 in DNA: TGTGCCAGCAGCTCCGGACAGTTGACCCTCAGCTCCTACAATGAGCAGTTCTTC.